The clone carrying this T cell receptor beta chain ranks as medium-sized. The antigen is not known. The template for TCR beta VDJ and CDR3 sequence profiling was genomic DNA. TCRdb re-called the reads through MiXCR, storing one row per CDR3 protein. The profile shows around 150,000 distinct CDR3 sequences, 35% to 55% of them singletons. The data were obtained in a study of CD8+CD57+ T cells in acquired aplastic anemia. Study-level background: Sorted CD4+ and CD8+ cells gave an average of approximately 3.1 ug of DNA.

Whole-study results and caveats: Significance was not reached for CD8+ Simpson's diversity between patients and controls.

V dropped 0 bases and J dropped 2 bases, with 8 bases sitting between them. Germline V gene data show CDR1 as LNHNV and CDR2 as YYDKDF (reference sequence). The CDR3 consists of 15 residues. The V gene is TRBV15, the J gene TRBJ1-5; D remains ambiguous. Sequencing used sorted CD4+, CD8+, or CD8+CD57+ T cells (not recorded which) from PBMCs. The sequence was obtained from a human donor in good health. The DNA of the CDR3 is TGTGCCACCAGCAGAGACGATAGAGGCAATCAGCCCCAGCATTTT. This encodes CATSRDDRGNQPQHF.